This is a list of T cell receptor beta chains from one sample in a study of blood T cells in healthy people across ages. TCRdb re-derived calls from the 5' RACE reads in MiXCR, one entry per CDR3 protein. The data show about 1.8 million distinct CDR3 sequences, roughly 49% seen once. The specimen was blood. Source of these receptors: a woman between 35 and 50 years old in good health. The CDR3 runs from the conserved cysteine through the conserved F or W. Each record gives: J gene, CDR3 length, V gene, clone size, CDR3 protein. Where a row states a size, it is once, few, many or the class of an expanded clone; other rows omit it.

>TRBJ2-5|16|TRBV28|-
CAGSSLWTRYQETQYF
>TRBJ1-2|14|TRBV20-1|-
CSRSGTHRNYGYTF
>TRBJ1-2|12|TRBV20-1|-
CSADRVGDGYTF
>TRBJ1-2|15|TRBV28|-
CASSSTGPANYGYTF
>TRBJ2-5|14|TRBV24-1|once
CATSDLKGRETQYF
>TRBJ2-1|13|TRBV12-3/TRBV12-4|-
CASSKRLVNEQFF
>TRBJ2-1|16|TRBV9|-
CASSLSRDQPGNEQFF
>TRBJ2-3|15|TRBV20-1|-
CSARDQGGGGDTQYF
>TRBJ2-1|15|TRBV11-2|-
CASSLNGGPSNEQFF
>TRBJ2-7|12|TRBV19|-
CASMSRGYEQYF
>-|14|TRBV6-1|-
CASRTGGAAETQYF
>TRBJ1-2|15|TRBV7-2|-
CASSFGTEGNYGYTF
>TRBJ2-1|14|TRBV9|few
CASSVVKGLGEQFF
>TRBJ2-7|14|TRBV13|-
CASSLAPSSNEQYF
>TRBJ2-1|13|TRBV6-5|-
CASREGARNEQFF
>TRBJ2-5|18|TRBV4-3|-
CASSQDWVSGDSGETQYF
>TRBJ1-5|13|TRBV6-1|-
CASNGQGNQPQHF
>TRBJ1-4|19|TRBV4-3|once
CASSRLPPGGAVPNEKLFF
>TRBJ2-3|16|TRBV20-1|-
CSARETSGASTDTQYF
>TRBJ2-7|14|TRBV7-2|-
CASSLLAGVSEQYF
>TRBJ1-4|14|TRBV13|few
CASSDRGSGEKLFF
>TRBJ2-1|14|TRBV7-7|-
CASSLGAGTTEQFF
>TRBJ2-7|14|TRBV5-1|few
CASSLRSDSREQYF
>TRBJ2-7|16|TRBV28|-
CASSQTGGAGPYEQYF
>-|14|TRBV27|-
CASSLLGLAGTQYF
>TRBJ1-1|15|TRBV9|-
CASSVRGTGYTEAFF
>TRBJ1-2|12|TRBV20-1|-
CSALKTNYGYTF
>TRBJ1-2|14|TRBV6-6|-
CASSAGLGLYGYTF
>TRBJ2-7|14|TRBV28|-
CVSSKDSSLYEQYF
>TRBJ1-2|16|TRBV6-6|-
CASSYEGQGEVYGYTF
>TRBJ2-3|13|TRBV29-1|-
CSVPHGSPDTQYF
>TRBJ2-6|20|TRBV6-2/TRBV6-3|few
CASSRNSPGQGSSGANVLTF
>TRBJ2-3|14|TRBV2|-
CASVEGPLTDTQYF
>TRBJ1-2|14|TRBV4-1|-
CASSQVDSLYGYTF
>-|15|TRBV7-2|-
CAEGGAGSSYNEQYF
>TRBJ2-5|15|TRBV28|-
CASSLQDRGPETQYF
>-|14|TRBV5-1|once
CASSFQRGACEQYF
>TRBJ2-5|14|TRBV6-2/TRBV6-3|-
CASSWVKLGETQYF
>TRBJ1-1|14|TRBV12-3/TRBV12-4|few
CASSLIGQVTEAFF
>TRBJ1-5|15|TRBV7-8|-
CASSLDTFSNQPQHF
>TRBJ1-2|16|TRBV7-9|-
CASSLARASRDYGYTF
>TRBJ2-7|14|TRBV27|few
CASSPTVGSYEQYF
>TRBJ2-3|16|TRBV6-2/TRBV6-3|-
CASSYVGAPGADTQYF